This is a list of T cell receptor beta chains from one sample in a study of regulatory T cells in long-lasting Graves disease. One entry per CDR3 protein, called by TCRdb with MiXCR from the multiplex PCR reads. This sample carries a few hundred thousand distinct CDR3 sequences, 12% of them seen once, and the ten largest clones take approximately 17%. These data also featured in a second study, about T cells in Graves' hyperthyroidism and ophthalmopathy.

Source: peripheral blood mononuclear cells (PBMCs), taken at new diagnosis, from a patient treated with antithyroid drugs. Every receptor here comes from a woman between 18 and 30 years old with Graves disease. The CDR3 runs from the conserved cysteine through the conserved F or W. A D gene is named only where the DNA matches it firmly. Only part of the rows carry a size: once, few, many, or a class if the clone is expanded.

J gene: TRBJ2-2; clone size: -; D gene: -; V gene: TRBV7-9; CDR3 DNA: TGTGCCAGCAGCTTAGTTGTAGGCTACACCGGGGAGCTGTTTTTT; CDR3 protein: CASSLVVGYTGELFF
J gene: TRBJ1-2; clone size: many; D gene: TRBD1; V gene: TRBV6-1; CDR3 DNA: TGTGCCAGCAGTCCCCCAGGACAGGTCTACACCTTC; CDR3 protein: CASSPPGQVYTF
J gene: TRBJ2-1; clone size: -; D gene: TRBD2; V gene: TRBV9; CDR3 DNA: TGTGCCAGCAGCGTGGCACCGGGACTAGCGGGGAATGAGCAGTTCTTC; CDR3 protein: CASSVAPGLAGNEQFF
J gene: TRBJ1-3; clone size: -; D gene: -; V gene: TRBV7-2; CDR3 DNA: TGTGCCAGCAGCCCCTCCACGGGCACCATATATTTT; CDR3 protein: CASSPSTGTIYF
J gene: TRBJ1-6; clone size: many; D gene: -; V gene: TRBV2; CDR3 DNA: TGTGCCAGCACCCAACCCCGGACACGGACCTTTTCACCCCTCCACTTT; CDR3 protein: CASTQPRTRTFSPLHF
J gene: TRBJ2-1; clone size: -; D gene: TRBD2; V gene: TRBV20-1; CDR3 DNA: TGCAGTGCTAGCGGGAGGGCGTCTGAGCAGTTCTTC; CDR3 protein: CSASGRASEQFF
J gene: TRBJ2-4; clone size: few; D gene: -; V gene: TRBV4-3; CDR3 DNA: TGCGCCAGCAGCCAAGAACGGTTCGAATGGGGAATTCAGTACTTC; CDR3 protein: CASSQERFEWGIQYF
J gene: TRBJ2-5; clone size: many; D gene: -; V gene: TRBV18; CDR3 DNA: TGTGCCAGCAGCCATCAAGAGACCCAGTACTTC; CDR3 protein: CASSHQETQYF
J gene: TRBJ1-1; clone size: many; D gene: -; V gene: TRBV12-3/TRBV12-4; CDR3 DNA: TGTGCCAGCAGCCGAGAGAATTTGGGCACTGAAGCTTTCTTT; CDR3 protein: CASSRENLGTEAFF
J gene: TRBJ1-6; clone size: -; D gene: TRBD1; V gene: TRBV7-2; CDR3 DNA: TGTGCCAGCAGCTCACAGGGGTGGTATTCACCCCCCCACTTT; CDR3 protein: CASSSQGWYSPPHF
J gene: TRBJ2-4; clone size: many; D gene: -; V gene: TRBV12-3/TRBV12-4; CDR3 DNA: TGTGCCAGCAGTTTGATACCCGAGAACATTCAGTACTTC; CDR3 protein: CASSLIPENIQYF
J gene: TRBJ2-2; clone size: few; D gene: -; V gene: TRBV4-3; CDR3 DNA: TGCGCCAGCAGCCAAGATTCCGCAGATCCCGGGGAGCTGTTTTTT; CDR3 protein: CASSQDSADPGELFF
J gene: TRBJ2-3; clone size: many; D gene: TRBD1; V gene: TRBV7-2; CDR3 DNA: TGTGCCAGCCGGAAGACAGGGGGCACAGATACGCAGTATTTT; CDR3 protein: CASRKTGGTDTQYF
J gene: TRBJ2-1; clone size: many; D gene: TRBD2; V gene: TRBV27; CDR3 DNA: TGTGCCAGCAGCCCCGGGACTAGCGGAGGCAATGAGCAGTTCTTC; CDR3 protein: CASSPGTSGGNEQFF
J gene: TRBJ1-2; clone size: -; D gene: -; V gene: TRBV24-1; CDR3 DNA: TGTGCCACCAGTGAAAAACAATACAGGGAACGGGACTATGGCTACACCTTC; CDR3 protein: CATSEKQYRERDYGYTF
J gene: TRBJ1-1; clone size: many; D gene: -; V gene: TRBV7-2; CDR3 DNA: TGTGCCAGCAGCTTAGTCCTTACGGGGTGGGTAGAAGCTTTCTTT; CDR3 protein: CASSLVLTGWVEAFF
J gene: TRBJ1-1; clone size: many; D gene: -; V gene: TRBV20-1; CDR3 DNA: TGCAGTGCTTCGGACAGTGGGGTGAACACTGAAGCTTTCTTT; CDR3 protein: CSASDSGVNTEAFF
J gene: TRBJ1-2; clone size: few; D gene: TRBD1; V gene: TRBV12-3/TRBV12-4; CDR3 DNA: TGTGCCAGCAGTTTCTTGCGGACAGGGCGAGGCTACACCTTC; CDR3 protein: CASSFLRTGRGYTF
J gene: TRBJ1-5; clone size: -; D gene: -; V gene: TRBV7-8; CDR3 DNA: TGTGCCAGCAGCACAAGGTGGGGTCGCAATCAGCCCCAGCATTTT; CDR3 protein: CASSTRWGRNQPQHF
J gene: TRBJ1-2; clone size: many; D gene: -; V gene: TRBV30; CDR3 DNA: TGTGCCTGGGGATGGGATTCGACAGGACAGATCTATGGCTACACCTTC; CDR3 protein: CAWGWDSTGQIYGYTF
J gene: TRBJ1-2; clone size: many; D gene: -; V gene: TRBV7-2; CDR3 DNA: TGTGCCAGCAGCCTCACGTCAGGACCTTCAGGCTACACCTTC; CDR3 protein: CASSLTSGPSGYTF
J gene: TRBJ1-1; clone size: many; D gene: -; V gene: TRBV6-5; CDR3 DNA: TGTGCCAGCAGTTACCGGGTAGCCGACAACACTGAAGCTTTCTTT; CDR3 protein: CASSYRVADNTEAFF
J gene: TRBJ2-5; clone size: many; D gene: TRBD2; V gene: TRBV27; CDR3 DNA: TGTGCCAGCAGCCGCAGCGGGAGTGATCAAGAGACCCAGTACTTC; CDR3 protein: CASSRSGSDQETQYF
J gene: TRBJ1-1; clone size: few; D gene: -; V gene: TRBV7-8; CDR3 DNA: TGTGCCAGCAGCATAAGAACCGGGACAGAAGCTTTCTTT; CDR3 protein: CASSIRTGTEAFF
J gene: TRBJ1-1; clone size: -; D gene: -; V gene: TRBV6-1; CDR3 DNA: TGTGCCAGCGAATTTGGGGCTGAAGCTTTCTTT; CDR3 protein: CASEFGAEAFF
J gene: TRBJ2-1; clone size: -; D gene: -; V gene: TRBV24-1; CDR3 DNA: TGTGCCACCAGTGATTGGGATGGGGCTGAGCAGTTCTTC; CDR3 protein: CATSDWDGAEQFF
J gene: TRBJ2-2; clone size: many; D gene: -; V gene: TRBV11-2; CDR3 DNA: TGTGCCAGCAGCTCCGAGCCGGACTACCTAAACACCGGGGAGCTGTTTTTT; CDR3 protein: CASSSEPDYLNTGELFF
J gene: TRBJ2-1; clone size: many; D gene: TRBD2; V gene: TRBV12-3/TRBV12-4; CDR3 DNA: TGTGCCAGCAGCCGGACTAGCAATCTTAGACTACACAATGAGCAGTTCTTC; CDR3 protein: CASSRTSNLRLHNEQFF
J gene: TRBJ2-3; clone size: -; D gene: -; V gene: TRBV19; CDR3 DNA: TGTGCCAGTTCGCCACGGCAGGGTAGCACAGATACGCAGTATTTT; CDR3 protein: CASSPRQGSTDTQYF
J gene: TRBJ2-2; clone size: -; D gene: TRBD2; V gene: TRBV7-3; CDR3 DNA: TGTGCCAGCAGCTCGCTAGCGGGAGTCGGCACCGGGGAGCTGTTTTTT; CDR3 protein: CASSSLAGVGTGELFF
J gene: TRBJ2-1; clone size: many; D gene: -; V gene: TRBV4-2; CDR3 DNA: TGTGCCAGCAGCCAAGAGGGGATCCTGTGGAATGAGCAGTTCTTC; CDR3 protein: CASSQEGILWNEQFF
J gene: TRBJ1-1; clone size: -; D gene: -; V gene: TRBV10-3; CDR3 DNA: TGTGCCATCAGTGAGGGGGACACTGAAGCTTTCTTT; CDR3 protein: CAISEGDTEAFF